A selection of T cell receptor beta chains follows, all from one sample in a study of identical twins. MiXCR, run by TCRdb on the 5' RACE reads, gives a single entry per CDR3 protein. The sample carries hundreds of thousands of distinct CDR3 sequences, 5.5% to 6.5% recorded once. What was sequenced was naive T cells sorted from blood. These receptors all stem from a man aged 18 to 29 in good health. Both conserved end residues are trimmed from each CDR3. Only part of the rows carry a size: once, few, many, or a class if the clone is expanded.

clone size: NA
J gene: TRBJ1-1
V gene: TRBV5-1
CDR3 protein: ASSVGRDYPEAF

clone size: many
J gene: TRBJ1-4
V gene: TRBV6-1
CDR3 protein: ASSPGQALTKNEKLF

clone size: many
J gene: TRBJ1-2
V gene: TRBV10-3
CDR3 protein: AISDSYGYT

clone size: many
J gene: TRBJ2-1
V gene: TRBV5-1
CDR3 protein: ASSLLGVGNEQF

clone size: NA
J gene: TRBJ2-3
V gene: TRBV5-6
CDR3 protein: ASSLNGADTQY

clone size: many
J gene: TRBJ1-2
V gene: TRBV12-3/TRBV12-4
CDR3 protein: ASSAGGIGYT

clone size: NA
J gene: TRBJ2-4
V gene: TRBV7-3
CDR3 protein: ASSPTSGSKNIQY

clone size: many
J gene: TRBJ2-1
V gene: TRBV20-1
CDR3 protein: SAPRDARNEQF

clone size: NA
J gene: TRBJ1-1
V gene: TRBV4-3
CDR3 protein: ASSLSPDSNTEAF

clone size: many
J gene: TRBJ2-1
V gene: TRBV24-1
CDR3 protein: ATTHRASGSSYNEQF

clone size: NA
J gene: TRBJ1-4
V gene: TRBV27
CDR3 protein: ASSPGQFADEKLF

clone size: many
J gene: TRBJ2-5
V gene: TRBV20-1
CDR3 protein: SARVGLAGPLTQY

clone size: many
J gene: TRBJ2-1
V gene: TRBV5-1
CDR3 protein: ASSLEAGGSYNEQF

clone size: many
J gene: TRBJ2-6
V gene: TRBV24-1
CDR3 protein: ATSDRKRGSGANVLT

clone size: many
J gene: TRBJ1-5
V gene: TRBV6-6
CDR3 protein: ASSPGLPQH

clone size: NA
J gene: TRBJ2-1
V gene: TRBV2
CDR3 protein: ASSERRYNEQF

clone size: many
J gene: TRBJ2-1
V gene: TRBV5-1
CDR3 protein: ASTSRGTSGGGEQF

clone size: few
J gene: TRBJ2-3
V gene: TRBV6-1
CDR3 protein: ASSPFTQSTDTQY

clone size: many
J gene: TRBJ2-1
V gene: TRBV2
CDR3 protein: ASSGGLAGVSEQF

clone size: many
J gene: TRBJ2-3
V gene: TRBV7-2
CDR3 protein: ASSLDGRSIDTQY

clone size: few
J gene: TRBJ2-7
V gene: TRBV5-1
CDR3 protein: ASSSDGRSYEQY

clone size: few
J gene: TRBJ1-1
V gene: TRBV18
CDR3 protein: ASSPNRVGMNTEAF

clone size: few
J gene: TRBJ2-1
V gene: TRBV7-6
CDR3 protein: ASSQTSGRIYNIEQF

clone size: many
J gene: TRBJ2-3
V gene: TRBV4-3
CDR3 protein: ASSQDSSGGQY

clone size: many
J gene: TRBJ2-7
V gene: TRBV12-3/TRBV12-4
CDR3 protein: ASSSQEVATYEQY

clone size: many
J gene: TRBJ1-5
V gene: TRBV6-1
CDR3 protein: ASSERRGRNQPQH

clone size: many
J gene: TRBJ2-5
V gene: TRBV5-4
CDR3 protein: ASSSQRTDQETQY

clone size: few
J gene: TRBJ2-5
V gene: TRBV4-1
CDR3 protein: ASSQVADIKTQY

clone size: many
J gene: TRBJ2-5
V gene: TRBV9
CDR3 protein: ASSGISGNQETQY